What follows are 4 T cell receptor beta chains derived from one specimen sequenced in a study of control samples from healthy donors and cancer patients. Here immunoSEQ multiplex PCR was the method, and the copy in TCRdb shows in-frame clones only, minus some. The profile shows 150,000 or so clones, approximately 94% of them singletons. The specimen was blood. The receptors here all came from a man aged 35 to 55 in good health.

This chain uses TRBV11-3 with TRBJ2-3; perhaps TRBD2 as D (6 bases). Germline assignment: CDR1 SGHNT and CDR2 YENEEA. This CDR3 spans 15 amino acids. Trimming removed 1 base from V and 6 bases from J, with 14 bases in between. The CDR3 region has the DNA TGTGCCAGCAGCTTAGGGACGACTGGGGGGGATACGCAGTATTTT. It is translated as CASSLGTTGGDTQYF.

This chain links TRBV4-1 with TRBJ2-3; D call uncertain. The CDR3 totals 15 residues. The germline V gene has CDR1 MGHRA and CDR2 YSYEKL. V shed 2 bases and J shed 1 base, with 10 bases lying between them. This CDR3 is CASSQSGVGTDTQYF. The CDR3 DNA follows: TGCGCCAGCAGCCAATCTGGAGTGGGCACAGATACGCAGTATTTT.

The V and J genes are TRBV5-6 and TRBJ2-5; D tentatively fits TRBD1 or TRBD2 (5 bases each). The V end was cut by 4 bases, the J end by 3 bases, with 13 bases between. The CDR3 runs to 14 residues. The germline CDR1 and CDR2 sequences are SGHDT and YYEEEE. CDR3 amino acids: CASSRGTEEETQYF. For the CDR3, the DNA is TGTGCCAGCAGCCGAGGGACGGAGGAAGAGACCCAGTACTTC.

The chain couples TRBV10-3 to TRBJ2-1; 11 bases line up with TRBD2. Looked up from germline, CDR1 is ENHRY and CDR2 is SYGVKD. This CDR3 has 18 residues. With 5 bases clipped from V and 0 bases from J, the junction kept 9 bases outside the gene matches. The CDR3 coding sequence is TGTGCCATCAGTCGGACTAGCGGGTTCGGGAGCTCCTACAATGAGCAGTTCTTC. The encoded protein is CAISRTSGFGSSYNEQFF.